The T cell receptor (beta chain) described here comes from a study of T cells in Graves' hyperthyroidism and ophthalmopathy. Notes on the study in general: By a 13 V-J model, ophthalmopathy was set apart from stable hyperthyroidism. Blood shared most expanded thyroid clonotypes above 0.001.

Amplification of TCR beta CDR3 regions was performed using RNA transcripts as template. In the first-round RT-PCR of the TCR CDR3, the HTBI primer set was used. TCRdb recomputed calls from the multiplex PCR reads with MiXCR, one row per CDR3 protein. The sample lists hundreds of thousands of distinct CDR3 sequences; just under 45% were seen once. Worth noting for this clonotype: Its cognate antigen is unknown. This may arise from a read error, as a much more abundant clone is one base away.

The source of this sequence is an adult man with Graves' disease, either hyperthyroidism or ophthalmopathy (not recorded which). The sample was peripheral blood or thyroid tissue (not recorded which).

CDR3 residues: CTSGGQSSGANVLTF. CDR3 DNA: TGTACCAGCGGGGGCCAGAGCTCTGGGGCCAACGTCCTGACTTTC. The rearrangement joins TRBV7-2 to TRBJ2-6; tentatively, D is TRBD1 (6 bases). Trimming cost V 8 bases and J 0 bases, with 11 bases left between them. This CDR3 has 15 amino acids. Per the germline V gene, CDR1 is SGHTA and CDR2 is FQGNSA. The full variable domain, in which reference TRBV7-2 and TRBJ2-6 provide the parts outside the CDR3, is GAGVSQSPSNKVTEKGKDVELRCDPISGHTALYWYRQSLGQGLEFLIYFQGNSAPDKSGLPSDRFSAERTGGSVSTLTIQRTQQEDSAVYLCTSGGQSSGANVLTFGAGSRLTVL.